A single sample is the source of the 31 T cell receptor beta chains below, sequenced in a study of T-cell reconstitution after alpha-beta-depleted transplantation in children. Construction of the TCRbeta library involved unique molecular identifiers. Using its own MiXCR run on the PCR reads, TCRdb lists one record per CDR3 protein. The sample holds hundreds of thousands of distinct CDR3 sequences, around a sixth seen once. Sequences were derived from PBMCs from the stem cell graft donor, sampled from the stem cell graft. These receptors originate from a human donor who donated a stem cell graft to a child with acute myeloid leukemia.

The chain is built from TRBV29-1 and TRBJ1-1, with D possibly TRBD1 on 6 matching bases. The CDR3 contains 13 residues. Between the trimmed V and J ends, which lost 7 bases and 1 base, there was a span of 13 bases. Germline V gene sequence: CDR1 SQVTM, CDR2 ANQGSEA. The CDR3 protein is CSAQRGGNTEAFF. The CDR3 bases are TGCAGCGCCCAGAGGGGGGGGAACACTGAAGCTTTCTTT.

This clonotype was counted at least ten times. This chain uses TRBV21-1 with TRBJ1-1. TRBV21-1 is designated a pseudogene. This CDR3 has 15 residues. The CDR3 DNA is TGTGCCAGCAGCAAACAAGCCCAGACCAACACTGAAGCTTTCTTT. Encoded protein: CASSKQAQTNTEAFF.

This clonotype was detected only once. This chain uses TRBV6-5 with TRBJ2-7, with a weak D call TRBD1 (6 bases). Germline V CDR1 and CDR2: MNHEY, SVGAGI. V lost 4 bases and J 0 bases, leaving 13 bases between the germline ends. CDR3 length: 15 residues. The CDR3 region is CASSSLDRISYEQYF. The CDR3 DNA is TGTGCCAGCAGTTCCCTAGACAGGATCTCCTACGAGCAGTACTTC.

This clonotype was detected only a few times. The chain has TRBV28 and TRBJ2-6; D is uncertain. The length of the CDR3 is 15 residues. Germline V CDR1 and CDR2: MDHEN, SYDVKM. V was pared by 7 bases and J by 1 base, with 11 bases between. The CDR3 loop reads CASKESHSGANVLTF. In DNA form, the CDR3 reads TGTGCCAGCAAAGAAAGCCATTCTGGGGCCAACGTCCTGACTTTC. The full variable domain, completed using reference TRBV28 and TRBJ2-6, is DVKVTQSSRYLVKRTGEKVFLECVQDMDHENMFWYRQDPGLGLRLIYFSYDVKMKEKGDIPEGYSVSREKKERFSLILESASTNQTSMYLCASKESHSGANVLTFGAGSRLTVL.

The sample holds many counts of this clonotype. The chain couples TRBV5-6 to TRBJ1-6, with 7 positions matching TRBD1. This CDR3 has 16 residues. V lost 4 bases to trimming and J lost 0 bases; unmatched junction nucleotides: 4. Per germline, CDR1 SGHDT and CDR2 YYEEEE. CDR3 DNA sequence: TGTGCCAGCAGCGCGACAGGGAGCTCCTATAATTCACCCCTCCACTTT. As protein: CASSATGSSYNSPLHF. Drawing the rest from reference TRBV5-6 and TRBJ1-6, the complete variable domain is DAGVTQSPTHLIKTRGQQVTLRCSPKSGHDTVSWYQQALGQGPQFIFQYYEEEERQRGNFPDRFSGHQFPNYSSELNVNALLLGDSALYLCASSATGSSYNSPLHFGNGTRLTVT.

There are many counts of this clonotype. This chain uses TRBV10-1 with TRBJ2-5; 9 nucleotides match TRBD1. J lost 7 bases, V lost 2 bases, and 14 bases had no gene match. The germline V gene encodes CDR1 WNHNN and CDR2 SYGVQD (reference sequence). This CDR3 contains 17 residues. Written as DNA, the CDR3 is TGCGCCAGCAGTGAGACCTCCGGGACAGGGCATGATGGGACCCAGTACTTC. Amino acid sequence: CASSETSGTGHDGTQYF.

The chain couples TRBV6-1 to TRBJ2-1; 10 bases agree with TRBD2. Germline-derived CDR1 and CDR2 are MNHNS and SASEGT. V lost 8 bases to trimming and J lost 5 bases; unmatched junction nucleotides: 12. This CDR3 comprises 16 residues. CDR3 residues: CASHPQIAGGDNEQFF. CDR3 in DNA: TGTGCCAGCCACCCCCAAATAGCGGGGGGAGACAATGAGCAGTTCTTC.

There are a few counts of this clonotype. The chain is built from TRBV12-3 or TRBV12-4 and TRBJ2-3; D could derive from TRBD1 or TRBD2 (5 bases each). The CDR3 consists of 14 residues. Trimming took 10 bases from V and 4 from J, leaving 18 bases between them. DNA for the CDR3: TGTGCCACTGGAGTTGGGGGAGCGGCAGATACGCAGTATTTT. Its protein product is CATGVGGAADTQYF.

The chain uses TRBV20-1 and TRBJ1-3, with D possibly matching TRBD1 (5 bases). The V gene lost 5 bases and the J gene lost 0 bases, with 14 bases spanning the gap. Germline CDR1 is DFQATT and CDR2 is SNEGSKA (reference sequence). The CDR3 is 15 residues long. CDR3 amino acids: CSAEQDGNSGNTIYF. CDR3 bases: TGCAGTGCTGAACAGGACGGTAACTCTGGAAACACCATATATTTT.

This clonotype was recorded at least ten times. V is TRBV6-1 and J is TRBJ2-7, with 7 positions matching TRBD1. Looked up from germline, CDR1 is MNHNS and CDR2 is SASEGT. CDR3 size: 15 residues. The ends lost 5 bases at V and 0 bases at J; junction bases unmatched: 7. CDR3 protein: CASSPQGSDSYEQYF. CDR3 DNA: TGTGCCAGCAGTCCACAGGGGAGTGACTCCTACGAGCAGTACTTC.

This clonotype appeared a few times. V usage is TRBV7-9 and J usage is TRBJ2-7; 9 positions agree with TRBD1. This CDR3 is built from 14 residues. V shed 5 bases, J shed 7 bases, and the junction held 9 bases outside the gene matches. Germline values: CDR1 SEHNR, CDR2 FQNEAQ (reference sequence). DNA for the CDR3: TGTGCCAGCAGCGCAAACACAGGGGGCGGGGAGCAGTACTTC. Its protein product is CASSANTGGGEQYF.

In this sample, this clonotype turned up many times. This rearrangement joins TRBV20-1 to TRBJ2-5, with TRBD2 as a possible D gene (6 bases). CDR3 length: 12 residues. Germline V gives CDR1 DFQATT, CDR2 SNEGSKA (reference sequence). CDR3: CSAIQGGETQYF. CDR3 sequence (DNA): TGCAGCGCAATTCAGGGAGGAGAGACCCAGTACTTC.

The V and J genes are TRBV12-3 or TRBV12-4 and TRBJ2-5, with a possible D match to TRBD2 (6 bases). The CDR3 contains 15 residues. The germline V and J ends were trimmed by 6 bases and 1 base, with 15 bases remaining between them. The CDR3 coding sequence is TGTGCCAGCAGCGACCTCGACGGGGGCCAAGAGACCCAGTACTTC. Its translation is CASSDLDGGQETQYF.

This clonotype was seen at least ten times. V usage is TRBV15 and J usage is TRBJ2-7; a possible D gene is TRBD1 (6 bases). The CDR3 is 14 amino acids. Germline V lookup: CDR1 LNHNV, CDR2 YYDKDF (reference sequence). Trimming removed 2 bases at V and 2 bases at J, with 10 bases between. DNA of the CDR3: TGTGCCACCAGCAGACATACAGGGACCTACGAGCAGTACTTC. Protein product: CATSRHTGTYEQYF.

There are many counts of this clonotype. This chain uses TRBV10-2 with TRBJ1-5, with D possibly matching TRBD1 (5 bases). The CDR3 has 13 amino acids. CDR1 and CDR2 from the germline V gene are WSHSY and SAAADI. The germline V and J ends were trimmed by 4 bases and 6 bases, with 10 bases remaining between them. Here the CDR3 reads CASSGGYTQPQHF. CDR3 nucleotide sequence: TGCGCCAGCAGTGGGGGGTACACTCAGCCCCAGCATTTT.

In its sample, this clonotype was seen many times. This chain's CDR3 is CASNTRANEQFF. CDR3 coding DNA: TGTGCCAGCAACACAAGGGCGAATGAGCAGTTCTTC. The chain links TRBV5-6 to TRBJ2-1; D uncertain. Germline CDR1 reads SGHDT; CDR2 reads YYEEEE. CDR3 length equals 12 residues. V was cut by 6 bases and J by 7 bases, with 11 bases left in between.

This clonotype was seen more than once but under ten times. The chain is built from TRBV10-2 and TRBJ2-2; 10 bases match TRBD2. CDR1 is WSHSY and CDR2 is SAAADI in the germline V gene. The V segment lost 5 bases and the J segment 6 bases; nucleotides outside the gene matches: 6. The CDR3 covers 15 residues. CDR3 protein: CASSPGTSASGELFF. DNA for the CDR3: TGCGCCAGCAGTCCCGGGACTAGCGCGTCCGGGGAGCTGTTTTTT.

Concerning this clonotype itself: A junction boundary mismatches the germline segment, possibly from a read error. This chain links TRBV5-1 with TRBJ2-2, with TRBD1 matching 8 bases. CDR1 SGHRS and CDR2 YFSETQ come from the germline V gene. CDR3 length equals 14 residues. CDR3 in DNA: TGCGCCTGCAGCCCGGGACAGGTCACCGGGGAGCTGTTTTTT. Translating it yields CACSPGQVTGELFF.

CDR3 region: CASSFGPTYEQYV. The CDR3 DNA follows: TGCGCCAGCAGCTTCGGACCTACCTACGAGCAGTACGTC. This sequence joins TRBV5-1 and TRBJ2-7; no firm D call. Germline-derived CDR1 and CDR2 are SGHRS and YFSETQ. V lost 2 bases to trimming and J lost 2 bases, with 8 bases between them. CDR3 length: 13 residues.

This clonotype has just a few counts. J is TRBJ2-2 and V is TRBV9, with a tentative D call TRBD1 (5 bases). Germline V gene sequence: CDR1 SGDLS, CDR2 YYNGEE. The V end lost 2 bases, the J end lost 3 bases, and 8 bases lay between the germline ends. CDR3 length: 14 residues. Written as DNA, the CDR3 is TGTGCCAGCAGCGTCCGACAGTACACCGGGGAGCTGTTTTTT. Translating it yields CASSVRQYTGELFF.

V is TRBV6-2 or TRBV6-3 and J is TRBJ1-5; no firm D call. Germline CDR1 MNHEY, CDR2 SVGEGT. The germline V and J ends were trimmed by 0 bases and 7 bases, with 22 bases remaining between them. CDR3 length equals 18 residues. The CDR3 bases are TGTGCCAGCAGTTACTCGACCTCGGAAGAAATGAGGGAGCAGCCCCAGCATTTT. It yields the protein CASSYSTSEEMREQPQHF.

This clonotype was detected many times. CDR3 amino acids: CSARAVGSGNTIYF. The CDR3 nucleotides read TGCAGTGCTAGGGCCGTTGGGAGTGGAAACACCATATATTTT. The chain carries TRBV20-1 and TRBJ1-3; no reliable D call. Germline loops: CDR1 DFQATT, CDR2 SNEGSKA (reference sequence). V gave up 3 bases and J gave up 3 bases, with 12 bases separating them. This CDR3 is built from 14 residues.

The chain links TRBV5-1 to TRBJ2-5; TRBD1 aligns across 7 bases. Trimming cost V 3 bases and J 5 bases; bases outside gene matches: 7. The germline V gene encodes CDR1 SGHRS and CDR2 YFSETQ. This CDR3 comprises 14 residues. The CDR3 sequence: CASSSRQGLETQYF. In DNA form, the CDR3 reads TGCGCCAGCAGCTCCCGACAGGGCTTGGAGACCCAGTACTTC.

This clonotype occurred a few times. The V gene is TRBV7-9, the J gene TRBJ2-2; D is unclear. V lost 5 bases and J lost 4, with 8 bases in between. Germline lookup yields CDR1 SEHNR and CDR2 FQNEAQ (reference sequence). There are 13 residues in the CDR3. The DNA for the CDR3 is TGTGCCAGCAGCGCCGCCGGCACCGGGGAGCTGTTTTTT. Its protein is CASSAAGTGELFF. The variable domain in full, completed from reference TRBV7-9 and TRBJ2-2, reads DTGVSQNPRHKITKRGQNVTFRCDPISEHNRLYWYRQTLGQGPEFLTYFQNEAQLEKSRLLSDRFSAERPKGSFSTLEIQRTEQGDSAMYLCASSAAGTGELFFGEGSRLTVL.

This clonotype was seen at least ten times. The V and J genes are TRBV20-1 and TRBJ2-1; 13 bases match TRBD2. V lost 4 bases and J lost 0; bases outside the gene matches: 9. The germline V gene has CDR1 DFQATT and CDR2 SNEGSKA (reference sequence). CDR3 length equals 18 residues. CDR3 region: CSATGTSGATISYNEQFF. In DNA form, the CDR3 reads TGCAGTGCTACCGGGACTAGCGGGGCTACGATCTCCTACAATGAGCAGTTCTTC.

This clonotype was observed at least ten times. CDR3 residues: CASSQETGTPTEAFF. As DNA, the CDR3 is TGCGCCAGCAGCCAAGAAACCGGGACGCCGACTGAAGCTTTCTTT. V usage is TRBV4-3 and J usage is TRBJ1-1, with a tentative D call TRBD1 (5 bases). CDR3 size: 15 residues. In germline, CDR1 is LGHNA, CDR2 YSLEER. V was clipped by 0 bases and J by 5 bases, with 13 bases between them.

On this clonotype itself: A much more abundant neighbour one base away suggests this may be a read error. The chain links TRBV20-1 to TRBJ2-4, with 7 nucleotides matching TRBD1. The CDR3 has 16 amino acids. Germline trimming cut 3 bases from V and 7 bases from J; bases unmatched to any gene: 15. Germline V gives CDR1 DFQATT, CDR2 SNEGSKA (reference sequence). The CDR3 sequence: CSARFTDRAIGNIQYF. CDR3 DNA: TGCAGTGCTAGGTTCACCGACAGGGCCATCGGGAACATTCAGTACTTC.

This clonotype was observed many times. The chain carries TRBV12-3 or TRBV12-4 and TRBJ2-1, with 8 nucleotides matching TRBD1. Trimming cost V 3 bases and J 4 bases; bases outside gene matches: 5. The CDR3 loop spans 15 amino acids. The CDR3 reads CASSLTGDIYNEQFF. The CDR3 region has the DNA TGTGCCAGCAGTTTGACAGGGGACATTTACAATGAGCAGTTCTTC.

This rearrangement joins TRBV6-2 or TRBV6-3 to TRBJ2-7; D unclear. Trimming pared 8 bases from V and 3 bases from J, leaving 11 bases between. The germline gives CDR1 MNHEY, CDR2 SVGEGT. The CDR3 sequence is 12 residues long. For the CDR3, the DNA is TGTGCCAGCGCGTCATCTATCTACGAGCAGTACTTC. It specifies CASASSIYEQYF.

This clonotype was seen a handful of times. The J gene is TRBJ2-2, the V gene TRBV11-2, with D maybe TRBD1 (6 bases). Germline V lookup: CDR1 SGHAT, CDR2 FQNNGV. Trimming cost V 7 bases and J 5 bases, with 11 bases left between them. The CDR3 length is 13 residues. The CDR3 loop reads CASTYRDTGELFF. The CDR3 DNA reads TGTGCCAGCACCTACAGGGATACCGGGGAGCTGTTTTTT.

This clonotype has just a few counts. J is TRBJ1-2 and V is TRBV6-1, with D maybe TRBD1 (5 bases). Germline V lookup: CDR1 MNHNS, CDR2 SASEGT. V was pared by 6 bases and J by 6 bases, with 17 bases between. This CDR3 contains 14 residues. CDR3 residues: CASREGNLGDGYTF. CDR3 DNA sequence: TGTGCCAGCAGGGAGGGGAACTTAGGCGATGGCTACACCTTC.